The clone carrying this T cell receptor beta chain was recorded only once. Its cognate antigen is unknown. The source of the sample is a study of T-cell memory formation after mild COVID-19. Study as a whole: There were largely donor-specific TCR clusters.

Constant-segment primers were used for 5'RACE, and the resulting TCR alpha and TCR beta cDNA libraries carried sample barcodes and UMIs. TCRdb used MiXCR to reprocess the 5' RACE reads, holding one entry per CDR3 protein. The repertoire includes under 250,000 distinct CDR3 sequences, around 26% of them detected once, and roughly 10% sits in the top ten. The study, taken as a whole, reports: The pre-infection memory compartment contained some responding clones, suggesting cross-reactive memory joined. Mainly in CM and EM were contracting CD4+ clones; CD8+ were in EMRA.

The clonotype originates from an adult woman who had mild COVID-19 (a few samples of this study predate the infection). Cell type and time point are not known. Sequenced material: PBMCs or a T cell subset sorted from them (not recorded which).

The CDR3 spells CASSPLGTNTGELFF. The DNA for the CDR3 is TGTGCCAGCTCACCACTAGGGACGAACACCGGGGAGCTGTTTTTT. The chain uses TRBV18 and TRBJ2-2, with D uncertain. V lost 1 base, J lost 0 bases, and 6 bases lay in between. The CDR3 extends over 15 amino acids. Germline loops: CDR1 KGHSH, CDR2 LQKENI.